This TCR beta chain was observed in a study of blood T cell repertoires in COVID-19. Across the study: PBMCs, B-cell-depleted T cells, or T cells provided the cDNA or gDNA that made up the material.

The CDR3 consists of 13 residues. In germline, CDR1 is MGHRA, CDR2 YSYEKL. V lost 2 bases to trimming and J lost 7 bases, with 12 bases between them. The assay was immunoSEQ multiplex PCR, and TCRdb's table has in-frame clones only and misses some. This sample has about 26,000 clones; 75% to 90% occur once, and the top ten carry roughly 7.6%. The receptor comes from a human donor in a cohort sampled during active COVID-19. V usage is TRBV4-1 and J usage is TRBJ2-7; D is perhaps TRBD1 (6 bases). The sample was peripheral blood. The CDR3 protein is CASSQMTGLEQYF. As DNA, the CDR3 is TGCGCCAGCAGCCAAATGACAGGTCTGGAGCAGTACTTC.